This T cell receptor beta chain was retrieved from a study of shared clonotypes between healthy human individuals. Per the germline V gene, CDR1 is ENHRY and CDR2 is SYGVKD. V gave up 3 bases and J gave up 3 bases, with 15 bases separating them. The length of the CDR3 is 15 residues. Investigators spread the genomic DNA of each subset evenly over several immunoSEQ plates. Libraries were prepared by immunoSEQ multiplex PCR; TCRdb keeps only in-frame clonotypes and omits some of them. The sample yields about 480,000 clones, less than 85% seen once. This receptor was identified in a woman aged 40 to 55 in good health. Some clones in this sample may be carry-over from other donors' samples. The sample was PBMCs. The chain recombines TRBV10-3 with TRBJ2-7; the D gene could be TRBD1 or TRBD2 (5 bases each). Here the CDR3 DNA reads TGTGCCATCAGTGATCCGGGGCGGATCGGCTACGAGCAGTACTTC. Translated: CAISDPGRIGYEQYF.